The rows below give T cell receptor beta chains drawn from one sample of a study of OX40 agonist ivuxolimab in advanced cancers. TCRdb's copy holds only in-frame clones and misses some; the assay was immunoSEQ multiplex PCR. This sample has 60,000 or so clones, with about 94% found just once. The source was CD4+ or CD8+ T cells sorted from blood, collected in a trial of the OX40 agonist ivuxolimab. The receptors come from an adult with an advanced solid tumor such as melanoma, head and neck, liver or kidney cancer. CDR3s include the opening cysteine and the closing phenylalanine or tryptophan. The D gene is left open where the match is weak. The size field is filled for only some rows; it gives once, few, many or a size class.

j_gene | abundance | v_gene | d_gene | CDR3aa | CDR3nt
TRBJ2-7 | - | TRBV10-1 | TRBD2 | CASSGKLAERYEQYF | TGCGCCAGCAGTGGCAAACTAGCGGAGCGGTACGAGCAGTACTTC
TRBJ1-2 | - | TRBV18 | - | CASSPGTKDGYTF | TGTGCCAGCTCACCTGGTACAAAGGATGGCTACACCTTC
TRBJ1-2 | - | TRBV2 | - | CASSESGPYGYTF | TGTGCCAGCAGTGAATCGGGTCCTTATGGCTACACCTTC
TRBJ2-7 | - | TRBV7-9 | - | CASSPNYLTGPTNSYEQYF | TGTGCCAGCAGCCCTAATTACCTCACAGGGCCCACTAACTCCTACGAGCAGTACTTC
TRBJ2-3 | - | TRBV6-5 | - | CASSKKDTQYF | TGTGCCAGCAGTAAGAAAGATACGCAGTATTTT
TRBJ2-1 | - | TRBV6-1 | TRBD2 | CASRGLADLYNEQFF | TGTGCCAGCAGGGGACTAGCGGACCTCTACAATGAGCAGTTCTTC
TRBJ2-1 | - | TRBV15 | - | CATSRTLGDIYNEQFF | TGTGCCACCAGCAGAACCTTAGGGGATATCTACAATGAGCAGTTCTTC
TRBJ2-2 | once | TRBV7-9 | TRBD2 | CASSLARLAGETGELFF | TGTGCCAGCAGCTTAGCGCGGCTAGCGGGAGAAACCGGGGAGCTGTTTTTT
TRBJ2-7 | once | TRBV2 | - | CASSELRQQIAYEQYF | TGTGCCAGCAGTGAGCTTCGGCAGCAAATAGCCTACGAGCAGTACTTC
TRBJ1-2 | - | TRBV30 | TRBD1 | CAFIPGTGINYGYTF | TGTGCCTTTATACCCGGGACAGGTATTAACTATGGCTACACCTTC
TRBJ1-1 | - | TRBV6-5 | TRBD1 | CASSDKTGGTEAFF | TGTGCCAGCAGTGACAAGACAGGGGGAACTGAAGCTTTCTTT
TRBJ2-3 | - | TRBV21-1 | - | CASSKGGEATDTQYF | TGTGCCAGCAGCAAAGGAGGGGAGGCCACAGATACGCAGTATTTT
TRBJ2-1 | - | TRBV19 | TRBD2 | CASSIDQAGGYNEQFF | TGTGCCAGTAGTATAGATCAGGCGGGGGGATACAATGAGCAGTTCTTC
TRBJ2-1 | - | TRBV28 | - | CASSLSSGYNEQFF | TGTGCCAGCAGTTTATCGAGTGGATACAATGAGCAGTTCTTC
TRBJ2-3 | - | TRBV7-9 | TRBD1 | CASSSRDREGTDTQYF | TGTGCCAGCAGCTCACGGGACAGGGAAGGCACAGATACGCAGTATTTT
TRBJ2-1 | - | TRBV7-2 | - | CASSLYQGIYNEQFF | TGTGCCAGCAGCTTATATCAGGGAATATACAATGAGCAGTTCTTC
TRBJ2-7 | once | TRBV19 | TRBD1 | CASSPGTGYEQYF | TGTGCCAGTAGTCCCGGGACAGGCTACGAGCAGTACTTC
TRBJ2-1 | - | TRBV10-3 | TRBD2 | CATERERVSYNEQFF | TGTGCCACGGAGCGGGAGCGCGTATCCTACAATGAGCAGTTCTTC
TRBJ2-7 | - | TRBV11-2 | TRBD1 | CASSYPGTGFNEQYF | TGTGCCAGCAGCTACCCCGGGACAGGGTTCAACGAGCAGTACTTC
TRBJ2-7 | - | TRBV27 | - | CASSLGPGDYEQYF | TGTGCCAGCAGTTTGGGGCCAGGCGACTACGAGCAGTACTTC
TRBJ2-7 | once | TRBV19 | - | CASKGPGLSEQYF | TGTGCCAGTAAAGGCCCAGGGCTCAGCGAGCAGTACTTC
TRBJ2-7 | - | TRBV13 | TRBD1 | CASSLEGGFSYEQYF | TGTGCCAGCAGCTTAGAAGGGGGCTTCTCCTACGAGCAGTACTTC
TRBJ1-1 | - | TRBV7-9 | TRBD1 | CASSPSDSGTGREAFF | TGTGCCAGCAGCCCCTCCGACTCCGGGACAGGGCGTGAAGCTTTCTTT
TRBJ1-3 | once | TRBV9 | - | CASSVDPGAAGNTIYF | TGTGCCAGCAGCGTAGATCCGGGCGCGGCTGGAAACACCATATATTTT
TRBJ2-7 | once | TRBV6-1 | - | CASRNLRDTLGEQYF | TGTGCCAGCAGAAATCTCCGGGACACCCTCGGGGAGCAGTACTTC
TRBJ2-5 | - | TRBV15 | - | CATSPGASPETQYF | TGTGCCACCAGCCCAGGGGCCTCCCCGGAGACCCAGTACTTC
TRBJ2-6 | - | TRBV15 | - | CATGANVLTF | TGTGCCACTGGGGCCAACGTCCTGACTTTC